The 13 T cell receptor beta chains in this list originate from one sample, sequenced in a study of regulatory T cells in long-lasting Graves disease. Time point noted: newly diagnosed GD, antithyroid drugs for less than 3 months. From PBMCs, RNA was extracted and then used to make the TCR library. iRepertoire HTBI primers and Arm-PCR of CDR3 regions built TCR beta libraries. TCRdb used MiXCR to reprocess the multiplex PCR reads, holding one entry per CDR3 protein. The table shows 530,000 or so distinct CDR3 sequences, with less than 15% occurring only once. This sample also belongs to another study, concerning T cells in Graves' hyperthyroidism and ophthalmopathy.

The input for sequencing was peripheral blood mononuclear cells (PBMCs), taken at new diagnosis, from a patient treated with antithyroid drugs. The receptor set was obtained from a man aged 25 to 40 with Graves disease.

This clonotype came up many times. This sequence joins TRBV7-8 and TRBJ1-5; the D is unclear. V was cut by 1 base and J by 4 bases, with 8 bases left in between. Germline values: CDR1 SGHVS, CDR2 FQNEAQ. CDR3 size: 14 residues. This CDR3 is CASSLGPLNQPQHF. The CDR3 DNA reads as TGTGCCAGCAGCTTAGGTCCTTTGAATCAGCCCCAGCATTTT.

This clonotype was observed at least ten times. The chain employs TRBV10-3 and TRBJ2-7, with TRBD2 as a possible D gene (6 bases). V lost 5 bases, J lost 4 bases, and 18 bases lay in between. The CDR3 runs 15 residues. The germline gives CDR1 ENHRY, CDR2 SYGVKD. The CDR3 sequence: CAISLPGLPPYEQYF. Here the CDR3 DNA reads TGTGCCATCAGTCTACCGGGACTCCCACCTTACGAGCAGTACTTC.

This clonotype was observed at least ten times. This chain uses TRBV29-1 with TRBJ2-3; D perhaps matches TRBD2 (6 bases). This CDR3 spans 14 amino acids. The V gene's germline CDR1 is SQVTM and CDR2 ANQGSEA. The V end lost 0 bases, the J end lost 5 bases, and 12 bases lay between the germline ends. CDR3 sequence reads: CSVEELGGRDTQYF. The CDR3 coding sequence is TGCAGCGTTGAAGAACTCGGGGGAAGAGATACGCAGTATTTT.

Worth noting for this clonotype: Given a much more abundant clone one base away, this may be a read error. The J gene is TRBJ1-5, the V gene TRBV7-2, with a weak D call TRBD1 (5 bases). Germline CDR1 reads SGHTA; CDR2 reads FQGNSA. The CDR3 is 16 amino acids. In DNA form, the CDR3 reads TGTGCCAGCAGCTTAGTATCAGGGACGATCAATCAGCCCCAGCGTTTT. It is translated as CASSLVSGTINQPQRF.

This chain connects TRBV29-1 to TRBJ2-1; 12 positions agree with TRBD2. There are 13 residues in the CDR3. Germline V gene sequence: CDR1 SQVTM, CDR2 ANQGSEA. With 5 bases clipped from V and 8 bases from J, the junction kept 4 bases outside the gene matches. The DNA for the CDR3 is TGCAGCGTTTGGACTAGCGGGATGCATGAGCAGTTCTTC. Protein product: CSVWTSGMHEQFF.

As concerns this clonotype: This likely reflects a read error, since a far larger clone is one base away. The genes are TRBV7-9 and TRBJ2-3; D gene ambiguous. The J call may be mistaken, given a closer DNA end match to TRBJ2-5. The CDR3 has 13 residues. Germline CDR1 reads SEHNR; CDR2 reads FQNEAQ (reference sequence). The CDR3 sequence is CVSTLGSEETQYF. CDR3 in DNA: TGTGTCAGTACGTTGGGAAGCGAGGAGACCCAGTACTTC.

This clonotype has more than one count but fewer than ten. The chain recombines TRBV11-3 with TRBJ2-7; D perhaps matches TRBD1 (5 bases). CDR1 is SGHNT, CDR2 YENEEA, per germline. This CDR3 is 12 amino acids long. V was shortened by 5 bases and J by 4 bases, with 9 bases between the two germline ends. CDR3 DNA: TGTGCCAGCAGCCATGACAGATACGAGCAGTACTTC. Its translation is CASSHDRYEQYF.

About this clonotype: A far larger clone differs by one base, so this is likely a read error. Written as DNA, the CDR3 is TGTGCCAGCAGTTACGGGTGGGCTGAGCAGTCCTTC. Translation: CASSYGWAEQSF. This chain uses TRBV6-2 or TRBV6-3 with TRBJ2-7; D is ambiguous. This CDR3 contains 12 residues. Germline lookup yields CDR1 MNHEY and CDR2 SVGEGT.

This clonotype turned up a few times. The J gene is TRBJ2-5, the V gene TRBV12-3 or TRBV12-4; weak D call: TRBD2 (7 bases). The CDR3 is 15 amino acids. V gave up 3 bases and J gave up 3 bases, with 14 bases separating them. The CDR3 nucleotides read TGTGCCAGCAGTTTGGGGGGGGCGTGGGAAGAGACCCAGTACTTC. Protein sequence: CASSLGGAWEETQYF.

Many counts were recorded for this clonotype. This chain joins TRBV24-1 and TRBJ1-2, with no clear D. The V end was cut by 0 bases, the J end by 7 bases, with 5 bases between. This CDR3 has 12 residues. The germline V gene has CDR1 KGHDR and CDR2 SFDVKD. CDR3: CATSDLNLGYTF. The CDR3 DNA follows: TGTGCCACCAGTGATTTGAACCTTGGCTACACCTTC.

This clonotype showed up many times. The V gene is TRBV30, the J gene TRBJ1-5; D ambiguous. V lost 0 bases, J lost 4 bases, and 16 bases lay in between. This CDR3 is 16 amino acids long. Germline V gives CDR1 GTSNPN, CDR2 SVGIG (reference sequence). The CDR3 sequence: CAWSVPPRTRNQPQHF. CDR3 coding DNA: TGTGCCTGGAGTGTACCCCCTCGAACACGTAATCAGCCCCAGCATTTT.

In this sample, this clonotype turned up a few times. The chain combines TRBV7-9 with TRBJ2-7; unclear D gene. CDR1 SEHNR and CDR2 FQNEAQ come from the germline V gene (reference sequence). V was trimmed by 1 base and J by 3 bases, leaving 16 bases between them. The CDR3 has 16 residues. The CDR3 protein is CASSLGRLPGGYEQYF. Written as DNA, the CDR3 is TGTGCCAGCAGCTTAGGACGTCTGCCCGGCGGCTACGAGCAGTACTTC.

This clonotype was seen ten or more times. CDR3 bases: TGTGCCAGCAGTTTTCAAGATGAGCAGTTCTTC. Translation: CASSFQDEQFF. The chain has TRBV12-3 or TRBV12-4 and TRBJ2-1; D not certain. The CDR3 loop spans 11 amino acids. V was shortened by 3 bases and J by 8 bases, with 5 bases between the two germline ends.